The next 23 T cell receptor beta chains were all read from a single sample in a study of blood T cell repertoires in COVID-19. Assay used: immunoSEQ multiplex PCR; TCRdb lists only in-frame clones, some missing. The table records 150,000 or so clones, 70% to 90% of them present only once. Sequencing was carried out using peripheral blood. The receptor set was obtained from an older woman with acute or convalescent COVID-19.

J is TRBJ2-3 and V is TRBV5-5; D possibly corresponds to TRBD2 (6 bases). V was trimmed by 4 bases and J by 2 bases, leaving 14 bases between them. The CDR3 has 15 residues. Germline lookup yields CDR1 SGHKS and CDR2 YYEKEE (reference sequence). The CDR3 DNA reads as TGTGCCAGCAGCGCCCTGACTAGGTCCACAGATACGCAGTATTTT. This codes for CASSALTRSTDTQYF.

Here the CDR3 DNA reads TGTGCCAGCAGCCCCTACAGGGGAAGTCCTGGAAACACCATATATTTT. It codes for CASSPYRGSPGNTIYF. The chain is built from TRBV7-2 and TRBJ1-3, with 7 bases identical to TRBD1. From germline, CDR1 is SGHTA and CDR2 FQGNSA. The V and J ends lost 5 bases and 2 bases, in that order; junction bases with no gene match: 9. The length of the CDR3 is 16 residues.

This rearrangement joins TRBV5-1 to TRBJ1-4, with D unclear. In germline, CDR1 is SGHRS, CDR2 YFSETQ. The CDR3 runs 16 residues. Trimming removed 0 bases at V and 0 bases at J, with 9 bases between. Here the CDR3 reads CASSLGPVSTNEKLFF. CDR3 DNA: TGCGCCAGCAGCTTGGGTCCCGTTTCAACTAATGAAAAACTGTTTTTT.

The V gene is TRBV14, the J gene TRBJ2-3; TRBD1 is a possible D gene (6 bases). In germline, CDR1 is SGHDN, CDR2 FVKESK. CDR3 size: 16 residues. Trimming stripped 5 bases from V and 2 bases from J, with 17 bases between. CDR3 in DNA: TGTGCCAGCAGCGAAGTCCCAGGGGCTTACACAGATACGCAGTATTTT. Its translation is CASSEVPGAYTDTQYF.

DNA of the CDR3: TGTGCTAGTGGTTTGAGGGGGGGGAATGAGCAGTTCTTC. Translated: CASGLRGGNEQFF. The chain combines TRBV12-5 with TRBJ2-1, with D maybe TRBD2 (7 bases). The CDR3 extends over 13 amino acids. Germline V gene lookup returns CDR1 LGHNT and CDR2 FRNRAP. V was pared by 2 bases and J by 7 bases, with 9 bases between. Full variable domain (missing parts from reference TRBV12-5 and TRBJ2-1): DARVTQTPRHKVTEMGQEVTMRCQPILGHNTVFWYRQTMMQGLELLAYFRNRAPLDDSGMPKDRFSAEMPDATLATLKIQPSEPRDSAVYFCASGLRGGNEQFFGPGTRLTVL.

The chain recombines TRBV28 with TRBJ2-7, with D maybe TRBD2 (5 bases). Trimming took 1 base from V and 3 from J, leaving 7 bases between them. Germline V lookup: CDR1 MDHEN, CDR2 SYDVKM. The CDR3 consists of 13 residues. The CDR3 nucleotides read TGTGCCAGCAGTTTATATCGGGGCTACGAGCAGTACTTC. Amino acid sequence: CASSLYRGYEQYF. Full variable domain (rest looked up from reference TRBV28 and TRBJ2-7): DVKVTQSSRYLVKRTGEKVFLECVQDMDHENMFWYRQDPGLGLRLIYFSYDVKMKEKGDIPEGYSVSREKKERFSLILESASTNQTSMYLCASSLYRGYEQYFGPGTRLTVT.

This clone appeared a few times. The V call is TRBV11-3, the J call TRBJ1-1; 11 nucleotides agree with TRBD1. CDR3 length equals 14 residues. CDR1 is SGHNT and CDR2 is YENEEA in the germline V gene. The ends lost 6 bases at V and 4 bases at J; junction bases unmatched: 4. The CDR3 reads CASSWGQGGTEAFF. The CDR3 DNA reads as TGTGCCAGCAGTTGGGGACAGGGGGGCACTGAAGCTTTCTTT.

This chain connects TRBV5-6 to TRBJ1-6, with D unresolved. The V end was cut by 3 bases, the J end by 8 bases, with 15 bases between. Per germline, CDR1 SGHDT and CDR2 YYEEEE. The CDR3 is 15 residues long. As DNA, the CDR3 is TGTGCCAGCAGCTCTACACTAAAACCGGATTCACCCCTCCACTTT. This sequence encodes CASSSTLKPDSPLHF.

Details on this clone: Within the sample, other DNA sequences also encode this same CDR3. The V call is TRBV2, the J call TRBJ2-3; 11 bases agree with TRBD2. Trimming removed 9 bases from V and 1 base from J; junction bases left unmatched: 3. This CDR3 comprises 14 residues. CDR1 and CDR2 (germline): SNHLY, FYNNEI. The CDR3, as DNA: TGTGCCAGTTCGGGACTAGCGGGCACAGATACGCAGTATTTT. Its translation: CASSGLAGTDTQYF.

The J gene is TRBJ2-7, the V gene TRBV7-2; no reliable D call. Germline V gives CDR1 SGHTA, CDR2 FQGNSA. The CDR3 is 15 residues long. Trimming removed 4 bases from V and 0 bases from J, with 13 bases in between. CDR3 loop: CASSSNPGFSYEQYF. As DNA, the CDR3 is TGTGCCAGCAGCTCCAATCCAGGATTCTCCTACGAGCAGTACTTC.

The genes are TRBV12-3 or TRBV12-4 and TRBJ1-1, with D maybe TRBD1 (5 bases). This CDR3 comprises 13 residues. V lost 1 base, J lost 3 bases, and 6 bases lay in between. CDR3 nucleotide sequence: TGTGCCAGCAGTTTAGGCAGGGACACTGAAGCTTTCTTT. The encoded protein is CASSLGRDTEAFF.

CDR3 region: CASSGQGDQPQHF. The CDR3 bases are TGCGCCAGCAGCGGACAGGGGGATCAGCCCCAGCATTTT. The chain joins TRBV4-1 to TRBJ1-5, with 10 bases identical to TRBD1. Trimming at V came to 5 bases and at J to 5 bases, leaving 0 bases not matched to a gene. This CDR3 is 13 amino acids long. Per the germline V gene, CDR1 is MGHRA and CDR2 is YSYEKL.

The chain joins TRBV5-6 to TRBJ2-1, with TRBD2 identical over 8 bases. Per germline, CDR1 SGHDT and CDR2 YYEEEE. The CDR3 runs to 16 residues. After removal of 3 bases from V and 0 bases from J, the junction contained 5 bases not matched to a gene. The CDR3 DNA follows: TGTGCCAGCAGCTCCCTTGCGGGGGGCTCCTACAATGAGCAGTTCTTC. This translates into CASSSLAGGSYNEQFF.

The chain employs TRBV6-6 and TRBJ2-7, with 8 bases matching TRBD1. Germline CDR1 reads MNHNY; CDR2 reads SVGAGI (reference sequence). V trimming: 5 bases; J trimming: 9 bases; junction bases outside the gene matches: 15. This CDR3 comprises 15 residues. CDR3 coding DNA: TGTGCCAGCAGTCTTGGGACAGGAGACCTCCTAAGGCAGTACTTC. Translation: CASSLGTGDLLRQYF.

This clone was seen more than once but under ten times. The rearrangement joins TRBV4-2 to TRBJ1-3, with 7 bases lining up with TRBD1. With V trimmed by 4 bases and J by 1 base, 7 bases remained unmatched. Germline-derived CDR1 and CDR2 are LGHNA and YNFKEQ. This CDR3 contains 16 residues. The CDR3 sequence: CASSLTGPESGNTIYF. CDR3 in DNA: TGTGCCAGCAGCCTGACAGGGCCCGAGTCTGGAAACACCATATATTTT.

The chain combines TRBV19 with TRBJ1-2, with 8 bases matching TRBD1. V was clipped by 2 bases and J by 6 bases; unmatched bases: 8. CDR3 length equals 15 residues. Germline V gives CDR1 LNHDA, CDR2 SQIVND (reference sequence). This chain's CDR3 is CASSISTGVAHGYTF. The CDR3, as DNA: TGTGCCAGTAGTATATCGACAGGGGTGGCTCATGGCTACACCTTC.

This sequence joins TRBV7-2 and TRBJ1-3; D is unresolved. The germline V and J ends were trimmed by 5 bases and 3 bases, with 14 bases remaining between them. Per the germline V gene, CDR1 is SGHTA and CDR2 is FQGNSA. The length of the CDR3 is 15 residues. CDR3 sequence reads: CASSPLRGYGNTIYF. In nucleotides, the CDR3 is TGTGCCAGCAGCCCCCTCCGGGGTTATGGAAACACCATATATTTT.

This clone was picked up one time. This chain joins TRBV5-6 and TRBJ1-4; 7 bases fit TRBD1. The CDR3 sequence is 14 residues long. V lost 4 bases and J lost 6; bases outside the gene matches: 6. Germline CDR1 SGHDT, CDR2 YYEEEE. The CDR3 spells CASSQTGRYEKLFF. The CDR3 bases are TGTGCCAGCAGCCAGACAGGGAGATATGAAAAACTGTTTTTT.

J is TRBJ2-2 and V is TRBV24-1; 14 bases match TRBD2. This CDR3 contains 17 residues. The J segment lost 6 bases and the V segment lost 1 base, leaving 3 bases of the junction unmatched. Germline V gene lookup returns CDR1 KGHDR and CDR2 SFDVKD. CDR3 residues: CATSDLAGLAGAGELFF. The CDR3, as DNA: TGTGCCACCAGTGATTTAGCGGGACTAGCGGGGGCCGGGGAGCTGTTTTTT.

This chain uses TRBV4-1 with TRBJ2-3, with TRBD1 matching 8 bases. The CDR3 spans 16 residues. Germline CDR1 is MGHRA and CDR2 is YSYEKL. The trim removed 4 bases at V and 4 bases at J, leaving 10 bases unmatched. The CDR3 protein is CASSPSNQGAPDTQYF. As DNA, the CDR3 is TGCGCCAGCAGCCCAAGTAATCAGGGGGCCCCAGATACGCAGTATTTT.

Here the CDR3 reads CASSLDQTGLYNEQFF. The CDR3, as DNA: TGTGCCAGCAGCTTAGATCAGACAGGGCTTTACAATGAGCAGTTCTTC. The chain recombines TRBV11-3 with TRBJ2-1; TRBD1 matches 7 bases. Germline V gives CDR1 SGHNT, CDR2 YENEEA. V lost 0 bases, J lost 4 bases, and 6 bases stayed unmatched. CDR3 length: 16 residues.

This rearrangement joins TRBV11-3 to TRBJ1-2; D may be TRBD1 (6 bases). CDR1 and CDR2 from the germline V gene are SGHNT and YENEEA. CDR3 length: 13 amino acids. Trimming removed 4 bases at V and 8 bases at J, with 14 bases between. Here the CDR3 DNA reads TGTGCCAGCAGCTACGGAGGGGGGGTCGGCTACACCTTC. Amino acids: CASSYGGGVGYTF.

The chain recombines TRBV5-8 with TRBJ1-5; D not certain. CDR1 and CDR2 from the germline V gene are SGHTS and YDEGEE. V lost 0 bases, J lost 4 bases, and 11 bases lay in between. The CDR3 is 15 residues long. The CDR3 DNA is TGTGCCAGCAGCTTGGGGGTGCAGGCGAATCAGCCCCAGCATTTT. This sequence encodes CASSLGVQANQPQHF.